The 11 T cell receptor beta chains presented below share a single source sample, sequenced in a study of T cells in Graves' hyperthyroidism and ophthalmopathy (dated by TCRdb to between 2018 and 2020). Libraries were built with multiplex PCR. Sequencing was performed on an Illumina HiSeq 2000. The TCR beta CDR3 regions were amplified from the RNA transcripts. The first round of RT-PCR for the TCR CDR3 was performed with the HTBI primer set and the Qiagen OneStep RT-PCR kit. TCRdb reran the public reads through fastp at Q25 and MiXCR, keeping productive beta chains. Every CDR3 protein is listed once, alongside the most common genes and DNA of its rows. This sample lists approximately 600,000 distinct CDR3 sequences; less than 25% were detected once. Of the sample, about 35% falls within the top ten clones. The source material was blood. The receptors originated from a young man with Graves' ophthalmopathy.

This clonotype was counted between two and nine times. This may stem from a read error, because a much larger clone lies one nucleotide away. As DNA, the CDR3 is TGTGCCAGCAGCTTAGTTCCCGACGGGAACACTGAAGCTCTCTTT. Translating gives CASSLVPDGNTEALF. The chain is built from TRBV7-2 and TRBJ1-1; D ambiguous. The germline V gene has CDR1 SGHTA and CDR2 FQGNSA. The CDR3 consists of 15 residues.

The chain is built from TRBV20-1 and TRBJ2-7; D is perhaps TRBD2 (5 bases). The germline V and J ends were trimmed by 2 bases and 5 bases, with 22 bases remaining between them. The CDR3 runs 16 residues. The germline V gene encodes CDR1 DFQATT and CDR2 SNEGSKA (reference sequence). DNA of the CDR3: TGCAGTGCTAGATTAGCGCCAGCAACCTTCTTGAACGAGCAGTACTTC. Its protein is CSARLAPATFLNEQYF.

This clonotype was recorded many times. The chain couples TRBV11-2 to TRBJ2-7; D may match TRBD1 or TRBD2 (6 bases each). V was clipped by 4 bases and J by 6 bases, with 13 bases between them. The V gene's germline CDR1 is SGHAT and CDR2 FQNNGV. The CDR3 length is 13 residues. CDR3 residues: CASSSKQGGEQYF. The CDR3 coding sequence is TGTGCCAGCAGCTCAAAACAGGGAGGCGAGCAGTACTTC.

The chain employs TRBV6-6 and TRBJ1-2; the D gene is possibly TRBD1 (5 bases). V shed 2 bases and J shed 7 bases, with 11 bases lying between them. This CDR3 is built from 13 residues. In germline, CDR1 is MNHNY, CDR2 SVGAGI (reference sequence). CDR3 region: CASSYPGIGGYTF. CDR3 bases: TGTGCCAGCAGTTACCCAGGGATTGGTGGCTACACCTTC.

The chain combines TRBV6-2 or TRBV6-3 with TRBJ2-7; D gene ambiguous. This CDR3 comprises 12 residues. Germline assignment: CDR1 MNHEY and CDR2 SVGEGT. V was trimmed by 4 bases and J by 7 bases, leaving 11 bases between them. In nucleotides, the CDR3 is TGTGCCAGCAGTTTTTTCAATAAAGAGCAGTACTTC. Translating gives CASSFFNKEQYF.

This clonotype occurred many times. This chain links TRBV29-1 with TRBJ1-1; no definite D call. This CDR3 is built from 12 residues. Germline-derived CDR1 and CDR2 are SQVTM and ANQGSEA. The V end was cut by 7 bases, the J end by 1 base, with 10 bases between. CDR3 bases: TGCAGCGGCTGGGCCGGGAACACTGAAGCTTTCTTT. Encoded protein: CSGWAGNTEAFF.

This clonotype was picked up many times. The V gene is TRBV6-1, the J gene TRBJ2-1; 7 bases are a match to TRBD2. The junction had 10 bases not matched to a gene; V was cut back by 7 bases and J by 4 bases. Germline CDR1 reads MNHNS; CDR2 reads SASEGT. CDR3 length equals 15 residues. The CDR3: CASTRGGSGYNEQFF. Written as DNA, the CDR3 is TGTGCCAGCACCCGAGGAGGTAGCGGGTACAATGAGCAGTTCTTC.

In this sample, this clonotype turned up a few times. The V and J genes are TRBV25-1 and TRBJ2-2; 14 bases line up with TRBD2. Germline V gene data show CDR1 as MGHDK and CDR2 as SYGVNS. The V gene end was trimmed by 5 bases and the J gene end by 5 bases; junction bases not matched to a gene: 28. The CDR3 runs 24 residues. CDR3 DNA sequence: TGTGCCAGCAGTCATGCCGGGACTAGCGGGAGCCACGGGAGACCTCCAAGGATTACCGGGGAGCTGTTTTTT. This sequence encodes CASSHAGTSGSHGRPPRITGELFF.

V gene TRBV20-1 combines with J gene TRBJ1-5; TRBD1 might be the D (5 bases). Germline CDR1 DFQATT, CDR2 SNEGSKA (reference sequence). CDR3 length: 12 residues. Trimming stripped 3 bases from V and 9 bases from J, with 12 bases between. CDR3 amino acids: CSARGGERPQHF. The CDR3 DNA sequence: TGCAGTGCTAGGGGAGGGGAAAGGCCCCAGCATTTT.

The chain carries TRBV4-3 and TRBJ1-3, with 10 bases matching TRBD1. Germline V gene data show CDR1 as LGHNA and CDR2 as YSLEER. The CDR3 sequence is 16 residues long. V dropped 0 bases and J dropped 4; count of bases not matched to a gene: 3. The CDR3, as DNA: TGCGCCAGCAGCCAAGACGGACAGGGGGTAGGAAACACCATATATTTT. Its protein is CASSQDGQGVGNTIYF.

This clonotype was observed a handful of times. Because it lacks the conserved phenylalanine or tryptophan at the end, this CDR3 is likely a read error. The V call is TRBV2, the J call TRBJ2-1, with TRBD2 as a possible D gene (5 bases). The CDR3 consists of 16 residues. Germline assignment: CDR1 SNHLY and CDR2 FYNNEI. Trimming removed 0 bases from V and 2 bases from J, with 11 bases in between. The CDR3: CASSEAASRTYNEQFL. The CDR3 region has the DNA TGTGCCAGCAGTGAAGCGGCTAGCAGGACCTACAATGAGCAGTTCCTC.